Sequencing of this T cell receptor (beta chain) was carried out in a study of blood T cell repertoires in COVID-19. Study-wide context: The origin of the acute and convalescent COVID-19 samples was the United States, Italy and Spain. Nucleic acid was either cDNA or gDNA, and it came from T cells, B-cell-depleted T cells, or PBMCs.

Data came from immunoSEQ multiplex PCR; TCRdb stores just in-frame clones and leaves some out. Among about 400,000 clones listed, roughly 90% were seen once. Trimming at V came to 5 bases and at J to 6 bases, leaving 4 bases not matched to a gene. The germline gives CDR1 SEHNR, CDR2 FQNEAQ (reference sequence). The CDR3 has 14 residues. The specimen was peripheral blood. The source of this sequence is a man aged 35-49 years with acute or convalescent COVID-19. The rearrangement joins TRBV7-9 to TRBJ1-5; TRBD1 agrees at 10 bases. CDR3 sequence (DNA): TGTGCCAGCAGCCAAGACAGGGGGCTTCAGCCCCAGCATTTT. Protein product: CASSQDRGLQPQHF.